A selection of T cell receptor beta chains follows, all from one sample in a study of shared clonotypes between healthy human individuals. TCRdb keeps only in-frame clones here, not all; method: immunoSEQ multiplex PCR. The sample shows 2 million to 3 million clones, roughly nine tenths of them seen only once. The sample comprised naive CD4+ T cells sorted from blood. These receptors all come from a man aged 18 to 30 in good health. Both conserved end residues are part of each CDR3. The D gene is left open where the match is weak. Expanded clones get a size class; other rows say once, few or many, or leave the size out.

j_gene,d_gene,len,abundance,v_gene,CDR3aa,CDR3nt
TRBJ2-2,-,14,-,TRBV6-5,CASSATSRGGELFF,TGTGCCAGCAGTGCGACTAGTCGTGGCGGGGAGCTGTTTTTT
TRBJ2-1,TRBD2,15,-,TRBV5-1,CASSGSGRALDEQFF,TGCGCCAGCAGCGGTAGCGGGAGGGCCCTCGATGAGCAGTTCTTC
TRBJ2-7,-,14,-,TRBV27,CASSLRGAFYEQYF,TGTGCCAGCAGTTTAAGGGGAGCTTTCTACGAGCAGTACTTC
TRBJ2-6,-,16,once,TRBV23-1,CASSQSQGVGANVLTF,TGCGCCAGCAGTCAATCACAGGGAGTTGGGGCCAACGTCCTGACTTTC
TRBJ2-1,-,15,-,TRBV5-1,CASSLSRESYNEQFF,TGCGCCAGCAGCTTGTCCAGGGAATCCTACAATGAGCAGTTCTTC
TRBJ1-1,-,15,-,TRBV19,CASSIGDRVNTEAFF,TGTGCCAGTAGTATAGGTGACAGAGTGAACACTGAAGCTTTCTTT
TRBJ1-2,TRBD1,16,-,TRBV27,CASSLSLDRALVGYTF,TGTGCCAGCAGTTTATCTCTGGACAGGGCTCTTGTTGGCTACACCTTC
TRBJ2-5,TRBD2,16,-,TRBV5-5,CASSLGVAGGQETQYF,TGTGCCAGCAGCTTGGGGGTAGCGGGAGGCCAAGAGACCCAGTACTTC
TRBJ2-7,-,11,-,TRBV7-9,CASSFRDEQYF,TGTGCCAGCAGCTTTAGGGATGAGCAGTACTTC
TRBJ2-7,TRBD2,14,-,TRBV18,CASSPKAGGSEQYF,TGTGCCAGCTCACCAAAGGCGGGAGGTTCTGAGCAGTACTTC
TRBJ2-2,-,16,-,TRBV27,CASRTFIRANTGELFF,TGTGCCAGCAGAACCTTTATCAGGGCGAACACCGGGGAGCTGTTTTTT
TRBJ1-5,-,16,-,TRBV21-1,CAPHLQQGRCNQPQHF,TGTGCCCCCCACTTGCAGCAAGGCCGATGCAATCAGCCCCAGCATTTT
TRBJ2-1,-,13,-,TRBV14,CASSQVLWAEQFF,TGTGCCAGCAGCCAAGTTTTATGGGCTGAGCAGTTCTTC
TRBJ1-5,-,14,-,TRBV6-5,CASSYSAGNQPQHF,TGTGCCAGCAGTTACAGTGCCGGGAATCAGCCCCAGCATTTT
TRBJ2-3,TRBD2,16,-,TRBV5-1,CASSSRLAGATDTQYF,TGCGCCAGCAGCTCACGACTAGCGGGAGCCACAGATACGCAGTATTTT
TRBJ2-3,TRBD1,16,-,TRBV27,CASSPRTGPGTDTQYF,TGTGCCAGCAGTCCTCGGACAGGGCCGGGCACAGATACGCAGTATTTT
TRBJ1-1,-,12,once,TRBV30,CASSYGGEWAFF,TGTGCCTCGAGCTACGGGGGTGAATGGGCTTTCTTT
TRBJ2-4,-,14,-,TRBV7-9,CASSAEGGKNIQYF,TGTGCCAGCAGCGCCGAGGGAGGCAAAAACATTCAGTACTTC
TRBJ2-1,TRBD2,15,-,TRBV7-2,CASSSGGRSYNEQFF,TGTGCCAGCAGCTCCGGGGGGAGGTCCTACAATGAGCAGTTCTTC
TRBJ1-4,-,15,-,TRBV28,CASRRRETTNEKLFF,TGTGCCAGCAGACGCAGGGAAACAACTAATGAAAAACTGTTTTTT
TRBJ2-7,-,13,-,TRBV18,CASSGTGIYEQYF,TGTGCCAGCTCGGGTACAGGGATCTACGAGCAGTACTTC
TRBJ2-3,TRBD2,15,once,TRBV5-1,CASSMGLAVSDTQYF,TGCGCCAGCAGCATGGGACTAGCTGTTTCGGATACGCAGTATTTT
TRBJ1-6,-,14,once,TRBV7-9,CASSPDRQFSPLHF,TGTGCCAGCAGCCCTGACCGGCAGTTTTCACCCCTCCACTTT
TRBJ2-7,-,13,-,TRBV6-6,CASRTGQTYEQYF,TGTGCCAGCAGGACAGGACAGACCTACGAGCAGTACTTC
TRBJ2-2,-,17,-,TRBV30,CAWRSGRWQTNTGELFF,TGTGCCTGGAGAAGCGGCCGGTGGCAAACGAACACTGGGGAGCTGTTTTTT
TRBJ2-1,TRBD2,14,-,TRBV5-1,CASKGTKSYNEQFF,TGCGCCAGCAAGGGGACTAAATCCTACAATGAGCAGTTCTTC
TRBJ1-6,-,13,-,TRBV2,CASRLDGNSPLHF,TGTGCCAGCAGATTAGACGGCAATTCACCCCTCCACTTT
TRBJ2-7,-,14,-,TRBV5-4,CASSRDSGTYEQYF,TGTGCCAGCAGCCGGGACTCCGGGACCTACGAGCAGTACTTC
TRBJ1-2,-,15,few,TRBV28,CASSTRATANYGYTF,TGTGCCAGCAGTACACGGGCCACAGCTAACTATGGCTACACCTTC
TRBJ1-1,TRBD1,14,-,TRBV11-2,CASSLLVRGTEAFF,TGTGCCAGCAGCTTACTTGTCAGGGGGACTGAAGCTTTCTTT
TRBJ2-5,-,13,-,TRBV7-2,CASSLARDLTQYF,TGTGCCAGCAGCTTAGCACGGGATTTGACCCAGTACTTC
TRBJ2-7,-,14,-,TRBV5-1,CASSLAQGRNEQYF,TGCGCCAGCAGCTTGGCGCAGGGTCGAAACGAGCAGTACTTC
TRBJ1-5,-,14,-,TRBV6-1,CASSEGPHNQPQHF,TGTGCCAGCAGTGAGGGACCACATAATCAGCCCCAGCATTTT
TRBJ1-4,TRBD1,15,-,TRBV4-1,CASSQGDRGLVKLFF,TGCGCCAGCAGCCAAGGGGACAGGGGGTTGGTAAAACTGTTTTTT
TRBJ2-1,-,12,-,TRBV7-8,CASSLAAWEQFF,TGTGCCAGCAGCTTAGCAGCATGGGAGCAGTTCTTC
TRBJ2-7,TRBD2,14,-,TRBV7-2,CASRVGGTSYEQYF,TGTGCCAGCAGGGTGGGCGGGACTAGCTACGAGCAGTACTTC
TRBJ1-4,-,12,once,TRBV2,CASRDRDEKLFF,TGTGCCAGCAGGGACCGAGATGAAAAACTGTTTTTT
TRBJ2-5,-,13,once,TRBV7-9,CASSSEGRGTQYF,TGTGCCAGCAGCTCCGAGGGGCGGGGGACCCAGTACTTC
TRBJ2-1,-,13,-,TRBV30,CAWERGTYNEQFF,TGTGCCTGGGAGAGGGGGACCTACAATGAGCAGTTCTTC
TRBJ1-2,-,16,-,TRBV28,CASSSPHSGQNYGYTF,TGTGCCAGCAGTTCCCCGCACTCCGGGCAAAACTATGGCTACACCTTC
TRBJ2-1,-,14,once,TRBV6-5,CASRLGTLGNEQFF,TGTGCCAGCAGGCTCGGGACCCTGGGCAATGAGCAGTTCTTC
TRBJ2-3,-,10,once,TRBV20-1,CSVQTDTQYF,TGCAGTGTGCAGACAGATACGCAGTATTTT
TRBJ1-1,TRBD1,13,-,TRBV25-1,CASREDRATEAFF,TGTGCCAGCAGGGAGGACAGGGCCACTGAAGCTTTCTTT
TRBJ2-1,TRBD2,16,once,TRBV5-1,CASSLYVSGGYNEQFF,TGCGCCAGCAGCTTGTACGTAAGCGGGGGCTACAATGAGCAGTTCTTC
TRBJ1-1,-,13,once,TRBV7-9,CASSGEGPTEAFF,TGTGCCAGCTCCGGGGAGGGGCCCACTGAAGCTTTCTTT
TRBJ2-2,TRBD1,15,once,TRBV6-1,CASSAQGAIAGELFF,TGTGCCAGCAGTGCACAGGGGGCGATCGCCGGGGAGCTGTTTTTT
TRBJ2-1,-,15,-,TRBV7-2,CASSLAGDPSNEQFF,TGTGCCAGCAGCTTAGCGGGAGATCCGTCCAATGAGCAGTTCTTC
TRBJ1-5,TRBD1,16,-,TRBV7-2,CASSGQGGIGNQPQHF,TGTGCCAGCAGCGGACAGGGTGGGATCGGCAATCAGCCCCAGCATTTT
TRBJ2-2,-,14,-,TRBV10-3,CAISYQRATGELFF,TGTGCCATCAGTTACCAGCGGGCCACCGGGGAGCTGTTTTTT
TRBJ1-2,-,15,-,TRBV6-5,CASSYSSGGNYGYTF,TGTGCCAGCAGTTACTCATCCGGGGGGAACTATGGCTACACCTTC
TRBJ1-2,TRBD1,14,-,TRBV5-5,CASSSGQGNYGYTF,TGTGCCAGCAGCAGTGGACAGGGTAACTATGGCTACACCTTC
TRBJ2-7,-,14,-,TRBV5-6,CASSFGHGAYEQYF,TGTGCCAGCAGCTTTGGGCACGGCGCCTACGAGCAGTACTTC
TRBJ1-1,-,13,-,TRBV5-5,CASSLGGVTEAFF,TGTGCCAGCAGCTTGGGGGGTGTCACTGAAGCTTTCTTT
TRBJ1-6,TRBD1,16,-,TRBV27,CASSTTTGGHNSPLHF,TGTGCCAGCAGTACGACGACAGGGGGGCATAATTCACCCCTCCACTTT
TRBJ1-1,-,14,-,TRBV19,CASSIGGSATEAFF,TGTGCCAGTAGTATAGGGGGATCGGCCACTGAAGCTTTCTTT
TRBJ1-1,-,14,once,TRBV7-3,CASSLDRMNTEAFF,TGTGCCAGCAGCTTAGACAGAATGAACACTGAAGCTTTCTTT
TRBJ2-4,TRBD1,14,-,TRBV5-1,CASSQGQPSDIQYF,TGCGCCAGCAGCCAGGGACAGCCATCGGACATTCAGTACTTC
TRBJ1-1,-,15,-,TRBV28,CASSFVGQWGTEAFF,TGTGCCAGCAGTTTCGTTGGCCAATGGGGCACTGAAGCTTTCTTT
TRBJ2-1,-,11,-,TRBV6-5,CASRGGGEQFF,TGTGCCAGCAGAGGGGGGGGTGAGCAGTTCTTC